This TCR beta chain stems from a study of cytomegalovirus exposure and HLA in healthy donors. This clone was seen a few times. Germline V gives CDR1 SGHNT, CDR2 YYREEE (reference sequence). With 0 bases clipped from V and 7 bases from J, the junction kept 7 bases outside the gene matches. CDR3 size: 14 residues. The PCR used 60 Vbeta and 13 Jbeta primers. Here immunoSEQ multiplex PCR was the method, and the copy in TCRdb shows in-frame clones only, minus some. The table has 90,000 to 110,000 clones, roughly 12% seen once. Sequencing used PBMCs. The V and J genes are TRBV5-4 and TRBJ2-7; 7 nucleotides match TRBD1. The receptor comes from a man between 40 and 49 years old in good health and CMV-seropositive. The CDR3 loop is CASSLAKGAGEQYF. In DNA form, the CDR3 reads TGTGCCAGCAGCTTGGCCAAGGGGGCCGGGGAGCAGTACTTC.